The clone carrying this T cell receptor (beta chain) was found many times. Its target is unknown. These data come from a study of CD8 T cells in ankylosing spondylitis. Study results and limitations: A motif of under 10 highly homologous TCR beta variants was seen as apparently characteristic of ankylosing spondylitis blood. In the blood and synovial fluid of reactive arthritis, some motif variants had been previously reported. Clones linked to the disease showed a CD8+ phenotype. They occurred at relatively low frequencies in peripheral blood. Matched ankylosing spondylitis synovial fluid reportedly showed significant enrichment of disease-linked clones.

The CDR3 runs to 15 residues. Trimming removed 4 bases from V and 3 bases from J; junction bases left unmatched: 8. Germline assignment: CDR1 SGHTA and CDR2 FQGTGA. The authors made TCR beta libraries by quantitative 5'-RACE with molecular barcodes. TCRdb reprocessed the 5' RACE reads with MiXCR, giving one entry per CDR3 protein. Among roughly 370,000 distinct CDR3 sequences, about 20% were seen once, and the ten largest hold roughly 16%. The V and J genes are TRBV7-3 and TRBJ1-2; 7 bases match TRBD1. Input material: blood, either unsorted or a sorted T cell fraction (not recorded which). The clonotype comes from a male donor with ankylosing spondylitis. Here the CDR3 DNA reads TGTGCCAGCAGCTCACCGGGTACAGGGGACTATGGCTACACCTTC. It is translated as CASSSPGTGDYGYTF.